This is a list of T cell receptor beta chains from one sample in a study of blood T cell repertoires in COVID-19. Sequencing used immunoSEQ multiplex PCR; TCRdb keeps in-frame clones, though not all of them. Altogether tens of thousands of clones are present, around 91% being singletons, with the ten largest covering roughly 4.5%. Sequences were obtained from peripheral blood. These receptors all come from an elderly woman with active or convalescent COVID-19. CDR3s include the opening cysteine and the closing phenylalanine or tryptophan. D genes are given only for firm matches.

d_gene: TRBD1
j_gene: TRBJ2-7
v_gene: TRBV9
CDR3aa: CASSAGQGASYEQYF
CDR3nt: TGTGCCAGCAGCGCCGGACAGGGGGCATCCTACGAGCAGTACTTC

d_gene: TRBD1
j_gene: TRBJ2-7
v_gene: TRBV5-4
CDR3aa: CASSLTGGIYEQYF
CDR3nt: TGTGCCAGCAGCTTGACAGGGGGAATCTACGAGCAGTACTTC

d_gene: -
j_gene: TRBJ2-1
v_gene: TRBV7-3
CDR3aa: CASSATSGYNEQFF
CDR3nt: TGTGCCAGCAGCGCGACGTCGGGCTACAATGAGCAGTTCTTC

d_gene: -
j_gene: TRBJ2-7
v_gene: TRBV28
CDR3aa: CASSKEDLALYF
CDR3nt: TGTGCCAGCAGTAAGGAGGACTTAGCATTGTACTTC

d_gene: -
j_gene: TRBJ1-5
v_gene: TRBV5-4
CDR3aa: CASSLAPSGPQHF
CDR3nt: TGTGCCAGCAGCTTGGCTCCGTCGGGGCCCCAGCATTTT

d_gene: TRBD2
j_gene: TRBJ2-3
v_gene: TRBV7-9
CDR3aa: CASSPPGEGTQSTDTQYF
CDR3nt: TGTGCCAGCAGCCCACCGGGGGAGGGGACTCAGAGCACAGATACGCAGTATTTT

d_gene: -
j_gene: TRBJ1-1
v_gene: TRBV7-2
CDR3aa: CASSLAWAANTEAFF
CDR3nt: TGTGCCAGCAGCTTAGCGTGGGCAGCGAACACTGAAGCTTTCTTT

d_gene: -
j_gene: TRBJ2-5
v_gene: TRBV3-1/TRBV3-2
CDR3aa: CASSQRGRQETQYF
CDR3nt: TGTGCCAGCAGCCAAAGAGGGAGGCAAGAGACCCAGTACTTC

d_gene: TRBD2
j_gene: TRBJ2-7
v_gene: TRBV24-1
CDR3aa: CATSDGLAGGEQYF
CDR3nt: TGTGCCACCAGTGATGGACTAGCGGGAGGCGAGCAGTACTTC

d_gene: -
j_gene: TRBJ2-5
v_gene: TRBV5-5
CDR3aa: CASSRGTQETQYF
CDR3nt: TGTGCCAGCAGCCGGGGGACGCAAGAGACCCAGTACTTC

d_gene: TRBD1
j_gene: TRBJ2-1
v_gene: TRBV10-2
CDR3aa: CASLWDRGYNEQFF
CDR3nt: TGCGCCAGCCTTTGGGACAGGGGTTACAATGAGCAGTTCTTC

d_gene: TRBD2
j_gene: TRBJ2-7
v_gene: TRBV15
CDR3aa: CATRWGREVSEQYF
CDR3nt: TGTGCCACCCGATGGGGGCGGGAGGTAAGCGAGCAGTACTTC